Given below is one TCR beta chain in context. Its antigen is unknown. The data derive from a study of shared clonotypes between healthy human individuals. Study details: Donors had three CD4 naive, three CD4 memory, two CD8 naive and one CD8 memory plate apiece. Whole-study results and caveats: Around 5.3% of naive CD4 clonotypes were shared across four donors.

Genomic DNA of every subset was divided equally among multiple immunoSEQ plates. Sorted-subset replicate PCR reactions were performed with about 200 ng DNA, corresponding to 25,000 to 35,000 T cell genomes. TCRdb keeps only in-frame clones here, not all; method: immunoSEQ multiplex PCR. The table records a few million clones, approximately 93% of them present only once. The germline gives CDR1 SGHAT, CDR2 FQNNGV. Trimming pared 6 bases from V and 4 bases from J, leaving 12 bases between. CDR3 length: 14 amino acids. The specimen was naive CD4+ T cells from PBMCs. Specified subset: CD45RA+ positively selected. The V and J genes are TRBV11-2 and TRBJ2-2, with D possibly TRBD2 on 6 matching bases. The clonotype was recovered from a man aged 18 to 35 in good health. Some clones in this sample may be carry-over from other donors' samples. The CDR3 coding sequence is TGTGCCAGCAGGGGACTTACTTTCACCGGGGAGCTGTTTTTT. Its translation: CASRGLTFTGELFF.